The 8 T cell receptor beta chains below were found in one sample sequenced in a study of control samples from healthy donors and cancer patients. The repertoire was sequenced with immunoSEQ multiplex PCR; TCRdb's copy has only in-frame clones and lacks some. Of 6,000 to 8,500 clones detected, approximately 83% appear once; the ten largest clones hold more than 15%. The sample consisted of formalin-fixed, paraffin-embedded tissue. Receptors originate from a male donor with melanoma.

The CDR3 spells CASSYSGAGNQPQHF. The CDR3 coding sequence is TGTGCCAGCAGTTACTCCGGGGCCGGGAATCAGCCCCAGCATTTT. The genes are TRBV6-5 and TRBJ1-5, with D possibly being TRBD1 (5 bases). This CDR3 has 15 residues. Trimming removed 0 bases from V and 4 bases from J, with 10 bases in between. Germline values: CDR1 MNHEY, CDR2 SVGAGI.

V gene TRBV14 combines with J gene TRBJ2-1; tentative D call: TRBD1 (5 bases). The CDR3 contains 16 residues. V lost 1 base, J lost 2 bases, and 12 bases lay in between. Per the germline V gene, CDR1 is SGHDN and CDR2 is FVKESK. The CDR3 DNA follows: TGTGCCAGCAGCCAAGTCGGCAGGGCAACCTACAATGAGCAGTTCTTC. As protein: CASSQVGRATYNEQFF. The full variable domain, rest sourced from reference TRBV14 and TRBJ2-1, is EAGVTQFPSHSVIEKGQTVTLRCDPISGHDNLYWYRRVMGKEIKFLLHFVKESKQDESGMPNNRFLAERTGGTYSTLKVQPAELEDSGVYFCASSQVGRATYNEQFFGPGTRLTVL.

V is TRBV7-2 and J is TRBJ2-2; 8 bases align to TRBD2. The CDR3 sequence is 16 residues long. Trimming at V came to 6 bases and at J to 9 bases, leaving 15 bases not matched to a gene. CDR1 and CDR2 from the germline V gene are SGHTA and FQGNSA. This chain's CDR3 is CASRAGRGVSKRELFF. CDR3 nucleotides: TGTGCCAGCAGGGCGGGGCGGGGGGTCAGCAAGAGGGAGCTGTTTTTT.

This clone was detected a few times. In nucleotides, the CDR3 is TGTGCCAGCAGTCCCCCCCGTGGACCCCTCCACTTT. This translates into CASSPPRGPLHF. V is TRBV28 and J is TRBJ1-6; D is unresolved. Trimming took off 5 bases at V and 12 bases at J, with 11 bases between the two ends. The CDR3 spans 12 residues. Germline CDR1 reads MDHEN; CDR2 reads SYDVKM.

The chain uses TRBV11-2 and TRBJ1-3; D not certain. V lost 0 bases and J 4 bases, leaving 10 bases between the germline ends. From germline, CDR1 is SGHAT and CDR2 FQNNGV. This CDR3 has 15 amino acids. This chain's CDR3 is CASSLEEWSGNTIYF. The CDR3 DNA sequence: TGTGCCAGCAGCTTAGAAGAATGGTCGGGAAACACCATATATTTT.

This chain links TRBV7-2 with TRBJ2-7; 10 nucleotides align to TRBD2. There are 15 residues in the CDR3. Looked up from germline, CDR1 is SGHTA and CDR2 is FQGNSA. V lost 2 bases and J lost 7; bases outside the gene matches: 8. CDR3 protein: CASSLISGGPGEQYV. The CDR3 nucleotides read TGTGCCAGCAGCTTAATTAGCGGGGGGCCAGGGGAGCAGTACGTC.

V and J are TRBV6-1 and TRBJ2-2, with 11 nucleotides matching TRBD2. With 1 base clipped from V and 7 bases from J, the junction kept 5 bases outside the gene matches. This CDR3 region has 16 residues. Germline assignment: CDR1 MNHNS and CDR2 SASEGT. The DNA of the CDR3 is TGTGCCAGCAGTGAAGTAGCGGGGGGGTTCATCGGGGAGCTGTTTTTT. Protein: CASSEVAGGFIGELFF.

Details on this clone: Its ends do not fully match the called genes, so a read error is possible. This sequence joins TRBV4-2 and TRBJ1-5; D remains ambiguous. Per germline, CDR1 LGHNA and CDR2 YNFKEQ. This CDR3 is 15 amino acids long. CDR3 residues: CASSQGWQGNQPQHF. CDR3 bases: TGTGCTAGCAGCCAAGGGTGGCAGGGCAATCAGCCCCAGCATTTT.